The next 14 T cell receptor beta chains were all read from a single sample in a study of CD8 T cells in ankylosing spondylitis. General study results and limits: There was a TCR beta motif, made of roughly eight highly homologous variants, that appeared characteristic of ankylosing spondylitis blood.

No antigen has been assigned to these receptors. One entry per CDR3 protein, called by TCRdb with MiXCR from the 5' RACE reads. Of more than 500,000 distinct CDR3 sequences listed, approximately 5.3% are singletons. Sequencing was done on a sample of blood, either unsorted or a sorted T cell fraction (not recorded which). These receptors were taken from a male donor with ankylosing spondylitis.

This clonotype came up many times. The J gene is TRBJ1-2, the V gene TRBV6-4, with 8 bases lining up with TRBD1. This CDR3 contains 13 residues. V lost 3 bases to trimming and J lost 5 bases; unmatched junction nucleotides: 2. Germline CDR1 and CDR2: MRHNA and SNTAGT. The CDR3 nucleotides are TGTGCCAGCAGTGAAGGGACAGGTTATGGCTACACCTTC. Translating gives CASSEGTGYGYTF.

This clonotype has ten or more counts. The CDR3 coding sequence is TGTGCCAGCAGTGTCGGGCTAGCGGGGCAGACCCAGTACTTC. Residues: CASSVGLAGQTQYF. The rearrangement joins TRBV25-1 to TRBJ2-5; 9 nucleotides line up with TRBD2. The CDR3 covers 14 residues. V gave up 4 bases and J gave up 6 bases; unmatched junction bases: 6. Per germline, CDR1 MGHDK and CDR2 SYGVNS. Variable domain in full (rest from reference TRBV25-1 and TRBJ2-5): EADIYQTPRYLVIGTGKKITLECSQTMGHDKMYWYQQDPGMELHLIHYSYGVNSTEKGDLSSESTVSRIRTEHFPLTLESARPSHTSQYLCASSVGLAGQTQYFGPGTRLLVL.

This clonotype was counted many times. The CDR3 reads CASSLKGLRSYNNEQFF. The CDR3 nucleotides are TGTGCCAGCAGTTTAAAAGGGCTCCGATCGTACAACAATGAGCAGTTCTTC. V and J are TRBV27 and TRBJ2-1; D not resolved. The germline CDR1 and CDR2 sequences are MNHEY and SMNVEV (reference sequence). The CDR3 covers 17 residues. Trimming removed 2 bases from V and 5 bases from J, with 19 bases in between.

The J gene is TRBJ2-1, the V gene TRBV20-1; the match to TRBD2 covers 9 bases. The germline gives CDR1 DFQATT, CDR2 SNEGSKA (reference sequence). This CDR3 has 17 amino acids. V lost 0 bases and J lost 1; bases outside the gene matches: 7. The CDR3 sequence is CSARDRSGRNSYNEQFF. For the CDR3, the DNA is TGCAGTGCTAGAGACCGAAGCGGGAGGAATTCCTACAATGAGCAGTTCTTC.

This clonotype has only a few counts. The rearrangement links TRBV20-1 to TRBJ2-1, with D maybe TRBD2 (6 bases). The CDR3 spans 13 residues. V was cut by 4 bases and J by 0 bases, with 7 bases left in between. Germline-derived CDR1 and CDR2 are DFQATT and SNEGSKA (reference sequence). The CDR3 nucleotides are TGCAGTGCTACTAGCGTCTCCTACAATGAGCAGTTCTTC. Encoded protein: CSATSVSYNEQFF.

This clonotype was counted at least ten times. The chain has TRBV12-3 or TRBV12-4 and TRBJ2-5; 10 bases match TRBD1. The CDR3 runs 15 residues. J lost 4 bases, V lost 3 bases, and 5 bases had no gene match. For the CDR3, the DNA is TGTGCCAGCAGTTTCGGAGGACAGGGGGGAGAGACCCAGTACTTC. Translated, it gives CASSFGGQGGETQYF.

This clonotype was recorded many times. The chain combines TRBV6-2 or TRBV6-3 with TRBJ1-2, with TRBD1 matching over 7 bases. Germline V gene lookup returns CDR1 MNHEY and CDR2 SVGEGT. The CDR3 is 12 amino acids. The J segment lost 7 bases and the V segment lost 5 bases, leaving 4 bases of the junction unmatched. CDR3 DNA: TGTGCCAGCAGTCAGGACAGGCCTGGCTACACCTTC. Its protein product is CASSQDRPGYTF.

This clonotype was counted many times. The chain carries TRBV28 and TRBJ2-1, with TRBD2 matching over 15 bases. This CDR3 region has 20 residues. The V gene end was trimmed by 3 bases and the J gene end by 3 bases; junction bases not matched to a gene: 12. From germline, CDR1 is MDHEN and CDR2 SYDVKM. The CDR3 region is CASSFPWGLAGGQFYNEQFF. The CDR3 DNA reads as TGTGCCAGCAGTTTTCCTTGGGGACTAGCGGGGGGTCAGTTCTACAATGAGCAGTTCTTC.

The table lists this clonotype with a few counts. The chain combines TRBV5-1 with TRBJ2-5; perhaps TRBD1 as D (6 bases). CDR3 length equals 14 residues. Germline CDR1 and CDR2: SGHRS and YFSETQ. Trimming stripped 4 bases from V and 1 base from J, with 11 bases between. The CDR3 DNA follows: TGCGCCAGCAGCCTTACAGGGTTCCAAGAGACCCAGTACTTC. Its translation: CASSLTGFQETQYF.

This clonotype came up many times. The chain carries TRBV4-1 and TRBJ2-7; 9 positions match TRBD2. Germline assignment: CDR1 MGHRA and CDR2 YSYEKL. This CDR3 is 15 amino acids long. V was pared by 4 bases and J by 5 bases, with 9 bases of the junction left unmatched. DNA of the CDR3: TGCGCCAGCAGCCTCGATAGCGGGAGCAGCAACGAGCAGTACTTC. This sequence encodes CASSLDSGSSNEQYF.

This clonotype was observed a handful of times. V gene TRBV27 combines with J gene TRBJ2-6; D possibly corresponds to TRBD1 (8 bases). CDR3 length: 17 amino acids. CDR1 MNHEY and CDR2 SMNVEV come from the germline V gene (reference sequence). The V end was cut by 6 bases, the J end by 0 bases, with 15 bases between. DNA for the CDR3: TGTGCCAGCAGCGAACAGGGGGAGGGCTCTGGGGCCAACGTCCTGACTTTC. It codes for CASSEQGEGSGANVLTF. The variable domain in full, completed from reference TRBV27 and TRBJ2-6, reads EAQVTQNPRYLITVTGKKLTVTCSQNMNHEYMSWYRQDPGLGLRQIYYSMNVEVTDKGDVPEGYKVSRKEKRNFPLILESPSPNQTSLYFCASSEQGEGSGANVLTFGAGSRLTVL.

This clonotype occurred many times. The chain is built from TRBV20-1 and TRBJ2-3; D call uncertain. The length of the CDR3 is 13 residues. CDR1 is DFQATT, CDR2 SNEGSKA, per germline (reference sequence). Deletions cut 6 bases from V and 3 bases from J, with 13 bases between. CDR3 loop: CSAPGPETDTQYF. The CDR3 bases are TGCAGTGCCCCTGGGCCCGAGACAGATACGCAGTATTTT.

In this sample, this clonotype turned up many times. Here the CDR3 reads CSASPGPSYNEQFF. The CDR3 region has the DNA TGCAGTGCCTCACCGGGACCATCATACAATGAGCAGTTCTTC. The V gene is TRBV20-1, the J gene TRBJ2-1, with D perhaps assigned TRBD1 or TRBD2 (5 bases each). This CDR3 contains 14 residues. In germline, CDR1 is DFQATT, CDR2 SNEGSKA (reference sequence). V gave up 6 bases and J gave up 4 bases, with 16 bases separating them.

This clonotype turned up a few times. The junction does not match germline at one end; this may be a read error. This sequence joins TRBV5-5 and TRBJ2-7, with a possible D match to TRBD2 (6 bases). Germline V CDR1 and CDR2: SGHKS, YYEKEE (reference sequence). This CDR3 has 14 residues. The CDR3 bases are TGTGCCGGCAGCGGAGGGCCGCCTTTATACGAGCAGTACTTC. As protein: CAGSGGPPLYEQYF.